The next 29 T cell receptor beta chains were all read from a single sample in a study of T-cell reconstitution after alpha-beta-depleted transplantation in children. As it was prepared, the TCRbeta library received unique molecular identifiers. A single record per CDR3 protein comes from TCRdb applying MiXCR to the PCR reads. In the table there are 250,000 to 300,000 distinct CDR3 sequences, roughly 10% of which are singletons. This specimen consisted of peripheral blood, obtained 180 days after TCRalphabeta/CD19-depleted stem cell transplant. The receptors were gathered from a male patient between 2 and 10 years old who had a stem cell transplant for chronic granulomatous disease, so the T cells may come from the graft donor.

This clonotype appeared once. A single base separates this from a much larger clone, so it may be a read error. The CDR3 nucleotides are TGCAGAGCTAGGCTTGGGACAGGGTCTGGCTACACCTTC. Translation gives CRARLGTGSGYTF. The chain carries TRBV20-1 and TRBJ1-2, with TRBD1 identical over 9 bases. Per the germline V gene, CDR1 is DFQATT and CDR2 is SNEGSKA (reference sequence). The CDR3 is 13 amino acids.

Worth noting for this clonotype: The junction departs from germline at one end; a sequencing error may be responsible. In DNA, the CDR3 is TGCAGTGCAAACCGACAGGGCCAAGAGACCCAGTCCTTC. It codes for CSANRQGQETQSF. The chain couples TRBV20-1 to TRBJ2-5; 7 bases are a match to TRBD1. The CDR3 totals 13 residues. Germline V gene lookup returns CDR1 DFQATT and CDR2 SNEGSKA (reference sequence).

This clonotype was observed at least ten times. This chain links TRBV5-1 with TRBJ2-2; D not resolved. The CDR3 is 13 residues long. V was trimmed by 0 bases and J by 7 bases, leaving 7 bases between them. Germline-derived CDR1 and CDR2 are SGHRS and YFSETQ. CDR3 coding DNA: TGCGCCAGCAGCTTGGAATATCACGGGGAGCTGTTTTTT. It is translated as CASSLEYHGELFF.

There are many counts of this clonotype. V and J are TRBV29-1 and TRBJ2-7; D unresolved. Per the germline V gene, CDR1 is SQVTM and CDR2 is ANQGSEA. The CDR3 extends over 14 amino acids. V lost 6 bases and J lost 4, with 19 bases in between. Here the CDR3 DNA reads TGCAGCGTGGCGTGGATGAGGAGTCCATACGAGCAGTACTTC. This gives the protein CSVAWMRSPYEQYF.

There are many counts of this clonotype. The V and J genes are TRBV29-1 and TRBJ1-1, with TRBD1 identical over 7 bases. V lost 7 bases and J lost 1; bases outside the gene matches: 9. The CDR3 is 14 residues long. CDR1 is SQVTM and CDR2 is ANQGSEA in the germline V gene. The CDR3 sequence is CSAATRGPNTEAFF. The CDR3, as DNA: TGCAGCGCGGCTACTAGGGGGCCGAACACTGAAGCTTTCTTT.

Regarding this clonotype: This may be a read error, as it is one base from a much larger clone. The rearrangement joins TRBV14 to TRBJ1-2, with a possible D match to TRBD1 (6 bases). Germline V lookup: CDR1 SGHDN, CDR2 FVKESK. The CDR3 extends over 14 amino acids. The CDR3 DNA reads as TGTGCCAGCAGCCAAGAGGGGGCACACTATGGCTACCCCTTC. Residues: CASSQEGAHYGYPF.

The chain couples TRBV5-4 to TRBJ2-1; 12 bases are shared with TRBD2. J lost 9 bases, V lost 4 bases, and 8 bases had no gene match. This CDR3 contains 15 residues. The germline V gene has CDR1 SGHNT and CDR2 YYREEE (reference sequence). The CDR3 bases are TGTGCCAGCAGCGCGGGACTAGCGGGTAGTAGTGAGCAGTTCTTC. The encoded protein is CASSAGLAGSSEQFF.

This clonotype has at least ten counts. The chain carries TRBV6-2 or TRBV6-3 and TRBJ2-7; 13 nucleotides match TRBD2. The germline gives CDR1 MNHEY, CDR2 SVGEGT. The CDR3 length is 18 residues. The junction had 17 bases not matched to a gene; V was cut back by 7 bases and J by 5 bases. CDR3 bases: TGTGCCAGCACTAGACGGGTATCCGGGACTAGCGGGAACCACGAGCAGTACTTC. Translated: CASTRRVSGTSGNHEQYF.

On this clonotype: Mismatch with germline at one junction end may stem from a read error. The chain uses TRBV20-1 and TRBJ2-1; possibly TRBD1 for D (6 bases). This CDR3 has 15 residues. The germline gives CDR1 DFQATT, CDR2 SNEGSKA (reference sequence). CDR3 residues: CCAPSPTGGNNEQFF. The CDR3 nucleotides are TGCTGTGCCCCATCCCCGACAGGTGGGAACAATGAGCAGTTCTTC.

There are many counts of this clonotype. The rearrangement uses TRBV15 and TRBJ1-4; D is perhaps TRBD1 (6 bases). V lost 2 bases and J lost 0, with 16 bases in between. Germline CDR1 and CDR2: LNHNV and YYDKDF (reference sequence). The CDR3 runs 18 residues. CDR3 nucleotides: TGTGCCACCAGCAGAATGGGACAAGACGGTACAACTAATGAAAAACTGTTTTTT. Translating gives CATSRMGQDGTTNEKLFF.

This clonotype has a single count. This may be a read error: a much more frequent sequence differs by one nucleotide. The chain is built from TRBV20-1 and TRBJ2-3; a possible D gene is TRBD2 (6 bases). Germline CDR1 is DFQATT and CDR2 is SNEGSKA (reference sequence). The V gene lost 5 bases and the J gene lost 9 bases, with 15 bases spanning the gap. The CDR3 runs to 12 residues. For the CDR3, the DNA is TGCAGTGCTGGAGGGGACTGGGGGACGCAGTATTTT. This codes for CSAGGDWGTQYF.

This clonotype was recorded many times. The chain has TRBV10-3 and TRBJ2-6; D tentatively fits TRBD1 or TRBD2 (5 bases each). The V end was cut by 3 bases, the J end by 0 bases, with 15 bases between. Germline V CDR1 and CDR2: ENHRY, SYGVKD. This CDR3 contains 18 residues. CDR3 residues: CAISEIVRDGSGANVLTF. CDR3 in DNA: TGTGCCATCAGTGAAATTGTCAGGGACGGCTCTGGGGCCAACGTCCTGACTTTC.

This clonotype has at least ten counts. The chain recombines TRBV20-1 with TRBJ1-1, with D perhaps TRBD1 (5 bases). Between the trimmed V and J ends, which lost 5 bases and 0 bases, there was a span of 10 bases. Germline V CDR1 and CDR2: DFQATT, SNEGSKA (reference sequence). CDR3 size: 13 residues. The CDR3 DNA reads as TGCAGTGCTGCCGGGACCCTGAACACTGAAGCTTTCTTT. Residues: CSAAGTLNTEAFF.

This clonotype has a count of ten or more. The J gene is TRBJ2-3, the V gene TRBV5-1, with D uncertain. CDR1 is SGHRS and CDR2 is YFSETQ in the germline V gene. This CDR3 has 13 residues. Trimming left V 0 bases short and J 5 bases short, with 7 bases between. The CDR3 DNA sequence: TGCGCCAGCAGCTTGGAGTATATAGATACGCAGTATTTT. It specifies CASSLEYIDTQYF.

The sample holds many counts of this clonotype. The rearrangement joins TRBV5-1 to TRBJ2-2, with 9 nucleotides matching TRBD1. This CDR3 has 16 residues. Germline assignment: CDR1 SGHRS and CDR2 YFSETQ. Germline trimming cut 2 bases from V and 1 base from J; bases unmatched to any gene: 3. This chain's CDR3 is CASSLQGAGNTGELFF. The DNA of the CDR3 is TGCGCCAGCAGCTTACAGGGGGCTGGGAACACCGGGGAGCTGTTTTTT.

The chain is built from TRBV7-2 and TRBJ2-5; D is unclear. The CDR3 is made up of 17 amino acids. V lost 5 bases and J 2 bases, leaving 21 bases between the germline ends. Germline CDR1 reads SGHTA; CDR2 reads FQGNSA. The CDR3, as DNA: TGTGCCAGCAGCCCTACCTTTCTGGCCCGTTTACAAGAGACCCAGTACTTC. This sequence encodes CASSPTFLARLQETQYF.

This clonotype was observed many times. The chain recombines TRBV12-3 or TRBV12-4 with TRBJ2-7; the match to TRBD1 covers 9 bases. This CDR3 has 14 residues. V trimming: 6 bases; J trimming: 6 bases; junction bases outside the gene matches: 9. Here the CDR3 DNA reads TGTGCCAGCAGCTTTGCCGGGACAGGGTTCGAGCAGTACTTC. Amino acid sequence: CASSFAGTGFEQYF.

This clonotype was seen many times. CDR3 sequence: CASSWAGTYGYTF. DNA of the CDR3: TGTGCCAGCAGTTGGGCAGGGACTTATGGCTACACCTTC. This rearrangement joins TRBV7-9 to TRBJ1-2, with D perhaps matching TRBD1 (5 bases). CDR1 and CDR2 (germline): SEHNR, FQNEAQ (reference sequence). The CDR3 totals 13 residues. V was pared by 6 bases and J by 5 bases, with 13 bases between.

This clonotype occurred many times. This chain links TRBV6-1 with TRBJ2-2, with TRBD2 identical over 7 bases. V dropped 6 bases and J dropped 0; count of bases not matched to a gene: 7. Germline loops: CDR1 MNHNS, CDR2 SASEGT. This CDR3 spans 16 amino acids. The CDR3 region is CASRNAGESNTGELFF. In DNA, the CDR3 is TGTGCCAGCAGAAATGCGGGAGAGTCGAACACCGGGGAGCTGTTTTTT.

This clonotype was seen ten or more times. The V and J genes are TRBV7-3 and TRBJ2-1, with D perhaps TRBD2 (6 bases). In germline, CDR1 is SGHTA, CDR2 FQGTGA. CDR3 size: 15 residues. Trimming took off 5 bases at V and 6 bases at J, with 17 bases between the two ends. As DNA, the CDR3 is TGTGCCAGCAGCCCCCAGCGGGCTACCCTCAATGAGCAGTTCTTC. Its protein product is CASSPQRATLNEQFF.

This clonotype was seen repeatedly, ten times or more. This chain joins TRBV20-1 and TRBJ1-5; 10 bases line up with TRBD1. The germline CDR1 and CDR2 sequences are DFQATT and SNEGSKA (reference sequence). CDR3 length: 16 amino acids. Trimming removed 7 bases from V and 0 bases from J; junction bases left unmatched: 9. CDR3 nucleotide sequence: TGCAGTGTGGGGGACAGGGGTGCTTATAGCAATCAGCCCCAGCATTTT. Translation gives CSVGDRGAYSNQPQHF.

Worth noting for this clonotype: This clone may be a read error of a much larger clone one base away. The chain joins TRBV7-8 to TRBJ2-1; unclear D gene. The germline gives CDR1 SGHVS, CDR2 FQNEAQ. The CDR3 has 12 residues. CDR3 sequence: CPSSLERREQFF. CDR3 nucleotide sequence: TGTCCCAGCAGCTTAGAGAGACGAGAGCAGTTCTTC. Filled out from reference TRBV7-8 and TRBJ2-1, the complete variable domain reads GAGVSQSPRYKVAKRGQDVALRCDPISGHVSLFWYQQALGQGPEFLTYFQNEAQLDKSGLPSDRFFAERPEGSVSTLKIQRTQQEDSAVYLCPSSLERREQFFGPGTRLTVL.

The sample holds many counts of this clonotype. The V call is TRBV12-3 or TRBV12-4, the J call TRBJ1-2, with D perhaps TRBD1 (5 bases). Trimming stripped 3 bases from V and 2 bases from J, with 13 bases between. The CDR3 contains 15 residues. The CDR3 nucleotides read TGTGCCAGCAGTTTTAGACACGGGGGGAACTATGGCTACACCTTC. Residues: CASSFRHGGNYGYTF.

This clonotype was counted at least ten times. J is TRBJ1-4 and V is TRBV7-2, with D possibly matching TRBD1 (6 bases). The CDR3 runs to 15 residues. V lost 3 bases and J 8 bases, leaving 16 bases between the germline ends. The germline V gene encodes CDR1 SGHTA and CDR2 FQGNSA. The DNA for the CDR3 is TGTGCCAGCAGCTTTGAAACAGGGATACGAGAAAAACTGTTTTTT. This sequence encodes CASSFETGIREKLFF. Drawing the rest from reference TRBV7-2 and TRBJ1-4, the complete variable domain is GAGVSQSPSNKVTEKGKDVELRCDPISGHTALYWYRQSLGQGLEFLIYFQGNSAPDKSGLPSDRFSAERTGGSVSTLTIQRTQQEDSAVYLCASSFETGIREKLFFGSGTQLSVL.

This clonotype has at least ten counts. The rearrangement joins TRBV9 to TRBJ2-3; D is undetermined. V dropped 1 base and J dropped 0 bases, with 6 bases sitting between them. The germline gives CDR1 SGDLS, CDR2 YYNGEE. This CDR3 is built from 14 residues. The CDR3 DNA is TGTGCCAGCAGCGTATTTAGTAGCACAGATACGCAGTATTTT. It yields the protein CASSVFSSTDTQYF.

This clonotype appeared once. Just one base apart from a much larger clone, this may be a read error. The rearrangement uses TRBV7-2 and TRBJ2-2; 7 positions agree with TRBD1. CDR3 length: 16 residues. Germline values: CDR1 SGHTA, CDR2 FQGNSA. This chain's CDR3 is CASSLSDRVFTGELLF. The CDR3 nucleotides are TGTGCCAGCAGCTTGAGTGACAGGGTATTCACCGGGGAGCTGCTTTTT.

Details on this clonotype: It may be a read error: a sequence one base away is much more abundant. The chain uses TRBV9 and TRBJ2-5, with 8 bases fitting TRBD2. The CDR3 runs 16 residues. Germline values: CDR1 SGDLS, CDR2 YYNGEE. The V segment lost 1 base and the J segment 4 bases; nucleotides outside the gene matches: 9. For the CDR3, the DNA is TGTGCCAGCAGCGTACAGTCAGCGGGAGTTCGAGAGACCCAGTACTTC. This translates into CASSVQSAGVRETQYF.

This clonotype was detected ten times or more. The chain employs TRBV2 and TRBJ2-1; 16 nucleotides align to TRBD2. Unmatched junction bases numbered 4, after V lost 6 bases and J lost 8 bases. The CDR3 has 15 amino acids. In germline, CDR1 is SNHLY, CDR2 FYNNEI. CDR3 residues: CASSGTSGRAYEQFF. The CDR3 region has the DNA TGTGCCAGCAGCGGGACTAGCGGGAGGGCCTATGAGCAGTTCTTC.

The sample holds many counts of this clonotype. The chain links TRBV5-1 to TRBJ2-1; a possible D gene is TRBD1 (6 bases). This CDR3 comprises 14 residues. Trimming cost V 0 bases and J 7 bases, with 11 bases left between them. CDR1 is SGHRS, CDR2 YFSETQ, per germline. The CDR3 nucleotides are TGCGCCAGCAGCTTGGGCAGGGGAACAAATGAGCAGTTCTTC. Translated, it gives CASSLGRGTNEQFF.